This is a list of T cell receptor beta chains from one sample in a study of T cell responses to AZD1222 COVID-19 vaccine. The method was immunoSEQ multiplex PCR; TCRdb's version includes in-frame clones alone and lacks a portion of them. The table includes about 100,000 clones, around 95% detected once. Sequenced material: peripheral blood, taken on day 0 of AZD1222 vaccination. The receptors originated from an adult in good health. Each CDR3 is given with its conserved first and last residue. Each record gives: D gene, clone size, V gene, J gene, CDR3 protein, CDR3 DNA. The D gene is left open where the match is weak. Only some rows state a clone size, as once, few, many or a class for expanded clones.

d_gene: TRBD1
abundance: .
v_gene: TRBV7-9
j_gene: TRBJ1-2
CDR3aa: CASSLVTGGDGYTF
CDR3nt: TGTGCCAGCAGCTTAGTGACAGGGGGGGATGGCTACACCTTC

d_gene: .
abundance: .
v_gene: TRBV28
j_gene: TRBJ1-1
CDR3aa: CASSLLRNTEAFF
CDR3nt: TGTGCCAGCAGTTTATTGCGGAACACTGAAGCTTTCTTT

d_gene: TRBD1
abundance: once
v_gene: TRBV5-1
j_gene: TRBJ1-1
CDR3aa: CASRSSPGTGLSEAFF
CDR3nt: TGCGCCAGCAGGAGCAGCCCTGGGACAGGGCTAAGTGAAGCTTTCTTT

d_gene: .
abundance: .
v_gene: TRBV5-4
j_gene: TRBJ1-1
CDR3aa: CASSSFAEAFF
CDR3nt: TGTGCCAGCAGCTCGTTCGCTGAAGCTTTCTTT

d_gene: .
abundance: .
v_gene: TRBV2
j_gene: TRBJ1-5
CDR3aa: CASARTEIQPQHF
CDR3nt: TGTGCCAGCGCCCGGACAGAAATTCAGCCCCAGCATTTT

d_gene: TRBD1
abundance: .
v_gene: TRBV27
j_gene: TRBJ1-1
CDR3aa: CASSGRDRTEAFF
CDR3nt: TGTGCCAGCAGTGGTCGGGACAGGACTGAAGCTTTCTTT

d_gene: TRBD1
abundance: once
v_gene: TRBV19
j_gene: TRBJ1-5
CDR3aa: CARGQLLHNQPQHF
CDR3nt: TGTGCCAGGGGACAGCTACTACACAATCAGCCCCAGCATTTT

d_gene: .
abundance: .
v_gene: TRBV30
j_gene: TRBJ2-1
CDR3aa: CAWSGGLGQFF
CDR3nt: TGTGCCTGGAGCGGAGGGTTGGGGCAGTTCTTC

d_gene: TRBD1
abundance: .
v_gene: TRBV9
j_gene: TRBJ1-1
CDR3aa: CASRRQGESQAFF
CDR3nt: TGTGCCAGCAGGAGACAGGGGGAAAGCCAAGCTTTCTTT

d_gene: TRBD1
abundance: .
v_gene: TRBV27
j_gene: TRBJ1-6
CDR3aa: CASSSGTGYSPLHF
CDR3nt: TGTGCCAGCAGTTCCGGGACAGGGTATTCACCCCTCCACTTT

d_gene: TRBD1
abundance: .
v_gene: TRBV7-9
j_gene: TRBJ1-3
CDR3aa: CASSFPKTGLISGNTIYF
CDR3nt: TGTGCCAGCAGCTTTCCTAAGACAGGGCTAATCTCTGGAAACACCATATATTTT

d_gene: .
abundance: once
v_gene: TRBV27
j_gene: TRBJ1-1
CDR3aa: CASSLEVRNTEAFF
CDR3nt: TGTGCCAGCAGTTTGGAGGTCCGTAACACTGAAGCTTTCTTT

d_gene: TRBD1
abundance: .
v_gene: TRBV2
j_gene: TRBJ1-6
CDR3aa: CASRTGTDNSPLHF
CDR3nt: TGTGCCAGCAGGACCGGGACAGATAATTCACCCCTCCACTTT

d_gene: .
abundance: .
v_gene: TRBV9
j_gene: TRBJ1-3
CDR3aa: CASSNPGDAGNTIYF
CDR3nt: TGTGCCAGCAGCAACCCAGGGGACGCTGGAAACACCATATATTTT

d_gene: TRBD1
abundance: .
v_gene: TRBV5-1
j_gene: TRBJ1-1
CDR3aa: CASSLKGQGMNTEAFF
CDR3nt: TGCGCCAGCAGCTTAAAAGGACAGGGGATGAACACTGAAGCTTTCTTT

d_gene: .
abundance: .
v_gene: TRBV4-3
j_gene: TRBJ2-3
CDR3aa: CASSQFTGTDTQYF
CDR3nt: TGCGCCAGCAGCCAATTTACAGGGACGGATACGCAGTATTTT

d_gene: TRBD2
abundance: .
v_gene: TRBV7-9
j_gene: TRBJ2-3
CDR3aa: CASSPRGGRRIDTQYF
CDR3nt: TGTGCCAGCAGCCCCCGGGGGGGCCGTAGAATAGATACGCAGTATTTT

d_gene: TRBD2
abundance: few
v_gene: TRBV7-3
j_gene: TRBJ2-2
CDR3aa: CASSLIAGTGELFF
CDR3nt: TGTGCCAGCAGCTTAATAGCGGGCACCGGGGAGCTGTTTTTT

d_gene: TRBD1
abundance: .
v_gene: TRBV27
j_gene: TRBJ1-6
CDR3aa: CASKTGEVGPLHF
CDR3nt: TGTGCCAGCAAGACAGGGGAGGTGGGACCCCTCCACTTT

d_gene: .
abundance: .
v_gene: TRBV9
j_gene: TRBJ2-5
CDR3aa: CASSVVGGRIETQYF
CDR3nt: TGTGCCAGCAGCGTAGTAGGGGGGCGAATAGAGACCCAGTACTTC

d_gene: .
abundance: .
v_gene: TRBV13
j_gene: TRBJ1-6
CDR3aa: CASSLERPRNSPLHF
CDR3nt: TGTGCCAGCAGCTTAGAACGGCCGCGCAATTCACCCCTCCACTTT

d_gene: TRBD1
abundance: .
v_gene: TRBV11-2
j_gene: TRBJ2-1
CDR3aa: CASSFGQGPSPGDNEQFF
CDR3nt: TGTGCCAGCAGCTTCGGACAGGGGCCTTCGCCGGGAGACAATGAGCAGTTCTTC

d_gene: .
abundance: few
v_gene: TRBV6-5
j_gene: TRBJ1-1
CDR3aa: CASSYRIGTEAFF
CDR3nt: TGTGCCAGCAGTTACAGGATCGGCACTGAAGCTTTCTTT

d_gene: TRBD1
abundance: .
v_gene: TRBV12-3/TRBV12-4
j_gene: TRBJ1-2
CDR3aa: CASSSGQVYGYTF
CDR3nt: TGTGCCAGCAGTTCTGGACAGGTTTATGGCTACACCTTC

d_gene: .
abundance: .
v_gene: TRBV28
j_gene: TRBJ2-1
CDR3aa: CASSLASYNEQFF
CDR3nt: TGTGCCAGCAGTTTAGCTAGCTACAATGAGCAGTTCTTC

d_gene: .
abundance: once
v_gene: TRBV11-2
j_gene: TRBJ1-4
CDR3aa: CASSSQGSLSEKLFF
CDR3nt: TGTGCCAGCAGCTCTCAGGGGAGTTTGAGTGAAAAACTGTTTTTT

d_gene: .
abundance: .
v_gene: TRBV6-5
j_gene: TRBJ2-3
CDR3aa: CASSRAGTDTQYF
CDR3nt: TGTGCCAGCAGCCGCGCGGGCACAGATACGCAGTATTTT